Shown below are 3 T cell receptor beta chains from a single sample sequenced in a study of blood T cells in healthy people across ages. Using a J-beta primer mix together with a sample-barcoded 5' primer, a second PCR was run for roughly 7 to 12 cycles. TCRdb processed the 5' RACE reads anew with MiXCR; each CDR3 protein has one entry. The sample holds roughly 560,000 distinct CDR3 sequences, around 24% seen once. Another study also made use of these data, one on T cells of mothers and their children.

The specimen sequenced was blood. These receptors originate from a boy aged 5-17 years in good health.

The chain has TRBV5-1 and TRBJ2-5; perhaps TRBD2 as D (6 bases). The closer fit of TRBJ2-1 to the DNA end suggests the J call may be wrong. The CDR3 totals 13 residues. Germline CDR1 reads SGHRS; CDR2 reads YFSETQ. The CDR3 DNA follows: TGCGCCAGCAGCCCCGGAGACGGGGGTGAGCAGTTCTTC. It codes for CASSPGDGGEQFF.

The rearrangement links TRBV7-2 to TRBJ1-1, with D hard to call. This CDR3 region has 13 residues. V shed 2 bases and J shed 5 bases, with 9 bases lying between them. CDR1 and CDR2 from the germline V gene are SGHTA and FQGNSA. CDR3 loop: CASSLFRQTEAFF. CDR3 bases: TGTGCCAGCAGCTTATTTAGGCAAACTGAAGCTTTCTTT.

J is TRBJ1-1 and V is TRBV9; 7 bases are shared with TRBD1. Trimming removed 6 bases from V and 11 bases from J; junction bases left unmatched: 13. There are 13 residues in the CDR3. CDR1 and CDR2 from the germline V gene are SGDLS and YYNGEE. The CDR3 here is CASKNPGQTAAFF. CDR3 coding DNA: TGTGCCAGCAAGAATCCGGGACAGACTGCGGCTTTCTTT.